One and the same sample provided the 17 T cell receptor beta chains below, sequenced in a study of shared clonotypes between healthy human individuals. Repertoires were generated with immunoSEQ multiplex PCR, while TCRdb's copy carries only in-frame clones and drops some. The data hold roughly 2.5 million clones, with around 90% observed a single time. Sequenced sample: naive CD4+ T cells sorted from blood. Subset specified: CD45RA+ positively selected. Every receptor here comes from a man between 18 and 35 years old in good health.

V and J are TRBV11-2 and TRBJ1-1; D not resolved. The V gene lost 5 bases and the J gene lost 3 bases, with 16 bases spanning the gap. The CDR3 contains 15 residues. Per germline, CDR1 SGHAT and CDR2 FQNNGV. The CDR3 here is CASSPIERRDTEAFF. As DNA, the CDR3 is TGTGCCAGCAGCCCAATAGAACGGAGGGACACTGAAGCTTTCTTT.

Regarding this clone: In the same sample, other DNA sequences code for this CDR3. The J gene is TRBJ1-4, the V gene TRBV4-1; maybe TRBD1 (6 bases). Germline V gene lookup returns CDR1 MGHRA and CDR2 YSYEKL. This CDR3 contains 13 residues. V shed 3 bases and J shed 7 bases, with 9 bases lying between them. In DNA, the CDR3 is TGCGCCAGCAGCCAGACCAGGGGTGAAAAACTGTTTTTT. Translation: CASSQTRGEKLFF.

This chain joins TRBV6-5 and TRBJ2-1; tentative D call: TRBD2 (7 bases). Germline-derived CDR1 and CDR2 are MNHEY and SVGAGI. The CDR3 is 15 residues long. V was clipped by 5 bases and J by 7 bases, with 18 bases between them. CDR3 in DNA: TGTGCCAGCAGTGCATATCGGGGGAGGGGGAATGAGCAGTTCTTC. It encodes CASSAYRGRGNEQFF.

The CDR3 sequence: CASSLAWRDEQYF. The CDR3 DNA sequence: TGTGCCAGCAGCTTAGCTTGGCGGGACGAGCAGTACTTC. The chain is built from TRBV7-9 and TRBJ2-7, with TRBD2 as a possible D gene (5 bases). Trimming removed 0 bases at V and 5 bases at J, with 8 bases between. The CDR3 totals 13 residues. Germline CDR1 is SEHNR and CDR2 is FQNEAQ (reference sequence).

The V call is TRBV7-2, the J call TRBJ1-1; 8 nucleotides match TRBD1. This CDR3 has 13 residues. V was pared by 4 bases and J by 7 bases, with 5 bases of the junction left unmatched. Per germline, CDR1 SGHTA and CDR2 FQGNSA. Here the CDR3 DNA reads TGTGCCAGCAGCTCGCGGACAGGGAGTGAAGCTTTCTTT. It codes for CASSSRTGSEAFF.

J is TRBJ2-7 and V is TRBV13, with a weak D call TRBD1 (6 bases). Germline assignment: CDR1 PRHDT and CDR2 FYEKMQ (reference sequence). This CDR3 contains 14 residues. V was trimmed by 8 bases and J by 5 bases, leaving 19 bases between them. The CDR3 coding sequence is TGTGCCAGCGGGCCCTGGGGTGAGGGGGACGAGCAGTACTTC. Translation gives CASGPWGEGDEQYF.

V gene TRBV6-5 combines with J gene TRBJ2-7; 9 nucleotides match TRBD1. Germline-derived CDR1 and CDR2 are MNHEY and SVGAGI. Unmatched junction bases numbered 11, after V lost 6 bases and J lost 8 bases. There are 14 residues in the CDR3. The CDR3 nucleotides read TGTGCCAGCAGCCTCGGACAGGGGCCCTCGCAGCAGTACTTC. It is translated as CASSLGQGPSQQYF.

This rearrangement joins TRBV6-1 to TRBJ1-2; the D is unclear. The CDR3 sequence is 15 residues long. Germline V lookup: CDR1 MNHNS, CDR2 SASEGT. Trimming pared 1 base from V and 4 bases from J, leaving 13 bases between. This chain's CDR3 is CASSEGGRAPYGYTF. The CDR3 DNA follows: TGTGCCAGCAGTGAAGGGGGTAGGGCCCCCTATGGCTACACCTTC.

The rearrangement joins TRBV29-1 to TRBJ2-2, with D tentatively TRBD1 or TRBD2 (5 bases each). Germline assignment: CDR1 SQVTM and CDR2 ANQGSEA. Trimming stripped 7 bases from V and 6 bases from J, with 15 bases between. CDR3 length: 13 residues. For the CDR3, the DNA is TGCAGCGCGGGGCCCCTAGGTGCCGGGGAGCTGTTTTTT. Translation: CSAGPLGAGELFF.

V usage is TRBV5-1 and J usage is TRBJ2-1, with D perhaps matching TRBD2 (5 bases). Germline loops: CDR1 SGHRS, CDR2 YFSETQ. V was clipped by 0 bases and J by 6 bases, with 13 bases between them. The CDR3 extends over 15 amino acids. The CDR3 coding sequence is TGCGCCAGCAGCTTGGGGGGAATCCGGGGCAATGAGCAGTTCTTC. It yields the protein CASSLGGIRGNEQFF.

This clone was seen just once. Sequence at one end of the junction differs from germline and may be a read error. V is TRBV10-3 and J is TRBJ2-7, with D hard to call. CDR3 length: 13 amino acids. The germline V gene encodes CDR1 ENHRY and CDR2 SYGVKD. CDR3 residues: CVISVTVSYEQYF. The CDR3 nucleotides are TGTGTCATCAGCGTAACAGTTTCCTACGAGCAGTACTTC.

This clone was counted once. The chain combines TRBV29-1 with TRBJ1-3; D may be TRBD1 (6 bases). Trimming removed 7 bases at V and 1 base at J, with 8 bases between. The CDR3 totals 12 residues. The germline gives CDR1 SQVTM, CDR2 ANQGSEA. The CDR3 loop is CSGTGSGNTIYF. The CDR3 nucleotides read TGCAGCGGTACAGGGTCTGGAAACACCATATATTTT.

This clone was recorded only once. This chain joins TRBV6-1 and TRBJ2-5, with D possibly matching TRBD2 (5 bases). This CDR3 has 13 residues. Trimming shortened V by 6 bases and J by 5 bases, and 13 bases separated the two germline ends. Per the germline V gene, CDR1 is MNHNS and CDR2 is SASEGT. CDR3 loop: CASSDARGETQYF. DNA of the CDR3: TGTGCCAGCAGCGACGCCCGCGGGGAGACCCAGTACTTC.

The genes are TRBV4-1 and TRBJ1-2, with a possible D match to TRBD1 (6 bases). Germline V gives CDR1 MGHRA, CDR2 YSYEKL. The CDR3 has 13 residues. V shed 8 bases and J shed 4 bases, with 14 bases lying between them. In DNA form, the CDR3 reads TGCGCCAGCGGAGACAGGAGCGGCTATGGCTACACCTTC. Translated: CASGDRSGYGYTF.

The chain is built from TRBV5-4 and TRBJ2-2; D may correspond to TRBD1 or TRBD2 (5 bases each). V lost 0 bases and J 7 bases, leaving 10 bases between the germline ends. CDR1 SGHNT and CDR2 YYREEE come from the germline V gene (reference sequence). The CDR3 extends over 14 amino acids. CDR3 bases: TGTGCCAGCAGCTTGGCCAGGGACGGCGGGGAGCTGTTTTTT. Translated: CASSLARDGGELFF. The whole variable domain, filled in from reference TRBV5-4 and TRBJ2-2, reads ETGVTQSPTHLIKTRGQQVTLRCSSQSGHNTVSWYQQALGQGPQFIFQYYREEENGRGNFPPRFSGLQFPNYSSELNVNALELDDSALYLCASSLARDGGELFFGEGSRLTVL.

This chain joins TRBV5-1 and TRBJ2-7, with D maybe TRBD2 (5 bases). The germline gives CDR1 SGHRS, CDR2 YFSETQ. V shed 0 bases and J shed 0 bases, with 16 bases lying between them. The CDR3 totals 17 residues. The CDR3 protein is CASSLASGMGVSYEQYF. Here the CDR3 DNA reads TGCGCCAGCAGCTTGGCCTCGGGGATGGGAGTCTCCTACGAGCAGTACTTC.

The rearrangement links TRBV7-3 to TRBJ2-2; no firm D call. The V and J ends lost 5 bases and 0 bases respectively, with 7 bases between them. CDR3 length equals 14 residues. From germline, CDR1 is SGHTA and CDR2 FQGTGA. The chain's CDR3 is CASSPMTNTGELFF. In DNA form, the CDR3 reads TGTGCCAGCAGCCCGATGACGAACACCGGGGAGCTGTTTTTT.